One sample yielded the 21 T cell receptor beta chains listed below, sequenced in a study of cytomegalovirus exposure and HLA in healthy donors. 13 Jbeta primers and 60 Vbeta primers were used for the PCR. Repertoires were generated with immunoSEQ multiplex PCR, while TCRdb's copy carries only in-frame clones and drops some. The data contain 150,000 to 200,000 clones, roughly nine tenths of them singletons. The sample consisted of PBMCs. Source of these receptors: a girl under three years old in good health and CMV-seronegative.

The chain links TRBV5-4 to TRBJ2-1; 12 bases are shared with TRBD2. Germline-derived CDR1 and CDR2 are SGHNT and YYREEE (reference sequence). J gave up 7 bases and V 6 bases, and 2 bases lay outside the gene matches. This CDR3 has 13 residues. In DNA, the CDR3 is TGTGCCAGCAATCTAGCGGGAGGGAATGAGCAGTTCTTC. This codes for CASNLAGGNEQFF.

The rearrangement links TRBV6-5 to TRBJ1-5, with TRBD1 identical over 11 bases. Trimming at V came to 5 bases and at J to 4 bases, leaving 4 bases not matched to a gene. Germline assignment: CDR1 MNHEY and CDR2 SVGAGI. This CDR3 contains 15 residues. The CDR3 DNA reads as TGTGCCAGCAGTCCCGGGACAGGGGGAAATCAGCCCCAGCATTTT. As protein: CASSPGTGGNQPQHF.

This chain links TRBV5-1 with TRBJ1-1, with D hard to call. Germline CDR1 reads SGHRS; CDR2 reads YFSETQ. CDR3 length: 14 residues. Trimming pared 5 bases from V and 0 bases from J, leaving 11 bases between. For the CDR3, the DNA is TGCGCCAGCAGTCTGGCGGCAGTGAACACTGAAGCTTTCTTT. This encodes CASSLAAVNTEAFF.

The chain carries TRBV4-3 and TRBJ2-1; D possibly corresponds to TRBD2 (6 bases). There are 15 residues in the CDR3. The V and J ends lost 5 bases and 1 base respectively, with 12 bases between them. The V gene's germline CDR1 is LGHNA and CDR2 YSLEER. CDR3 in amino acids: CASSSRESSYNEQFF. Written as DNA, the CDR3 is TGCGCCAGCAGCTCCCGGGAGAGTTCCTACAATGAGCAGTTCTTC.

The rearrangement joins TRBV4-1 to TRBJ1-1, with unresolved D. This CDR3 is built from 16 residues. Germline CDR1 and CDR2: MGHRA and YSYEKL. V lost 1 base to trimming and J lost 0 bases, with 12 bases between them. The CDR3 DNA reads TGCGCCAGCAGCCAAGTCCTAGTGCTTATGAACACTGAAGCTTTCTTT. Protein product: CASSQVLVLMNTEAFF.

The chain combines TRBV27 with TRBJ2-1, with 8 bases that match TRBD2. J was trimmed by 6 bases and V by 5 bases; bases with no gene match: 6. The CDR3 spans 14 residues. Germline V gene lookup returns CDR1 MNHEY and CDR2 SMNVEV (reference sequence). This chain's CDR3 is CASSPSGGLNEQFF. As DNA, the CDR3 is TGTGCCAGCAGTCCCAGCGGGGGCCTCAATGAGCAGTTCTTC.

The chain combines TRBV7-9 with TRBJ1-5; TRBD1 is a possible D gene (6 bases). V was shortened by 1 base and J by 4 bases, with 8 bases between the two germline ends. The CDR3 is made up of 14 amino acids. The germline CDR1 and CDR2 sequences are SEHNR and FQNEAQ (reference sequence). The CDR3 region has the DNA TGTGCCAGCAGCTTAGAAGGGGGAAATCAGCCCCAGCATTTT. Amino acid sequence: CASSLEGGNQPQHF. Complete variable domain (other parts from reference TRBV7-9 and TRBJ1-5): DTGVSQNPRHKITKRGQNVTFRCDPISEHNRLYWYRQTLGQGPEFLTYFQNEAQLEKSRLLSDRFSAERPKGSFSTLEIQRTEQGDSAMYLCASSLEGGNQPQHFGDGTRLSIL.

The chain links TRBV7-2 to TRBJ1-2, with D possibly being TRBD1 (6 bases). The germline gives CDR1 SGHTA, CDR2 FQGNSA. The CDR3 has 16 amino acids. V was shortened by 0 bases and J by 3 bases, with 14 bases between the two germline ends. The CDR3 here is CASSLAGTGRDYGYTF. The CDR3 bases are TGTGCCAGCAGCTTAGCTGGAACAGGGAGGGACTATGGCTACACCTTC.

The chain has TRBV4-2 and TRBJ2-5, with D perhaps TRBD2 (6 bases). Deletions cut 1 base from V and 2 bases from J, with 14 bases between. This CDR3 is built from 16 residues. Looked up from germline, CDR1 is LGHNA and CDR2 is YNFKEQ. This CDR3 reads CASSQGSGLEQETQYF. In DNA, the CDR3 is TGTGCCAGCAGCCAAGGCTCGGGACTGGAACAAGAGACCCAGTACTTC.

As DNA, the CDR3 is TGTGCCAGCAGTTTCCCCCTTTTGGAGCAGTTCTTC. Translated, it gives CASSFPLLEQFF. The J gene is TRBJ2-1, the V gene TRBV6-6; D gene unclear. Trimming left V 4 bases short and J 10 bases short, with 11 bases between. The CDR3 length is 12 residues. Germline-derived CDR1 and CDR2 are MNHNY and SVGAGI (reference sequence).

The chain joins TRBV6-5 to TRBJ2-1, with D unclear. The V gene lost 2 bases and the J gene lost 4 bases, with 12 bases spanning the gap. CDR1 and CDR2 from the germline V gene are MNHEY and SVGAGI. This CDR3 spans 15 amino acids. DNA of the CDR3: TGTGCCAGCAGTTACAAAGAGGAATATTACAATGAGCAGTTCTTC. Protein sequence: CASSYKEEYYNEQFF.

This rearrangement joins TRBV7-9 to TRBJ2-5; TRBD2 matches 11 bases. CDR1 and CDR2 (germline): SEHNR, FQNEAQ (reference sequence). J gave up 1 base and V 5 bases, and 6 bases lay outside the gene matches. The length of the CDR3 is 16 residues. The CDR3 bases are TGTGCCAGCAGCCGCCTAGCGGGGGGCACCCAAGAGACCCAGTACTTC. Its protein is CASSRLAGGTQETQYF. Combining the CDR3 with reference TRBV7-9 and TRBJ2-5 gives the whole variable domain DTGVSQNPRHKITKRGQNVTFRCDPISEHNRLYWYRQTLGQGPEFLTYFQNEAQLEKSRLLSDRFSAERPKGSFSTLEIQRTEQGDSAMYLCASSRLAGGTQETQYFGPGTRLLVL.

The chain uses TRBV10-3 and TRBJ2-7; TRBD2 aligns across 8 bases. The trim removed 5 bases at V and 0 bases at J, leaving 6 bases unmatched. The CDR3 contains 15 residues. CDR1 is ENHRY and CDR2 is SYGVKD in the germline V gene. CDR3 coding DNA: TGTGCCATCAGTACTACTAGCGGCAGCTCCTACGAGCAGTACTTC. As protein: CAISTTSGSSYEQYF.

This chain joins TRBV30 and TRBJ1-2; the match to TRBD1 covers 7 bases. The CDR3 spans 12 residues. Per germline, CDR1 GTSNPN and CDR2 SVGIG (reference sequence). V shed 0 bases, J shed 7 bases, and the junction held 2 bases outside the gene matches. The CDR3 is CAWSVQGPGYTF. The CDR3 DNA reads TGTGCCTGGAGTGTACAGGGGCCTGGCTACACCTTC.

The rearrangement joins TRBV30 to TRBJ2-5; D is ambiguous. Trimming stripped 5 bases from V and 1 base from J, with 5 bases between. The CDR3 extends over 11 amino acids. Germline CDR1 and CDR2: GTSNPN and SVGIG (reference sequence). CDR3 DNA sequence: TGTGCCTGGGGGCTCCAAGAGACCCAGTACTTC. It specifies CAWGLQETQYF.

V and J are TRBV7-2 and TRBJ2-7; 8 bases agree with TRBD2. CDR1 and CDR2 from the germline V gene are SGHTA and FQGNSA. This CDR3 has 15 amino acids. V shed 0 bases, J shed 0 bases, and the junction held 1 base outside the gene matches. The CDR3 region is CASSLAGLASYEQYF. CDR3 nucleotides: TGTGCCAGCAGCTTAGCTGGACTAGCCTCCTACGAGCAGTACTTC. The whole variable domain, remainder taken from reference TRBV7-2 and TRBJ2-7, is GAGVSQSPSNKVTEKGKDVELRCDPISGHTALYWYRQSLGQGLEFLIYFQGNSAPDKSGLPSDRFSAERTGGSVSTLTIQRTQQEDSAVYLCASSLAGLASYEQYFGPGTRLTVT.

The chain has TRBV5-1 and TRBJ2-7; a weak D match, TRBD1 (6 bases). Trimming left V 0 bases short and J 7 bases short, with 20 bases between. The germline V gene encodes CDR1 SGHRS and CDR2 YFSETQ. The CDR3 is 16 residues long. The CDR3 loop reads CASSLESGVHAREQYF. The CDR3 DNA is TGCGCCAGCAGCTTGGAGTCAGGGGTGCATGCTAGGGAGCAGTACTTC. The whole variable domain, remainder taken from reference TRBV5-1 and TRBJ2-7, is KAGVTQTPRYLIKTRGQQVTLSCSPISGHRSVSWYQQTPGQGLQFLFEYFSETQRNKGNFPGRFSGRQFSNSRSEMNVSTLELGDSALYLCASSLESGVHAREQYFGPGTRLTVT.

There are a few counts of this clone. V and J are TRBV30 and TRBJ2-1; 11 bases align to TRBD2. This CDR3 is built from 15 residues. The germline CDR1 and CDR2 sequences are GTSNPN and SVGIG (reference sequence). V shed 1 base and J 5 bases; nucleotides not matched to a gene: 4. The CDR3 loop reads CAWSGDSGRDNEQFF. Here the CDR3 DNA reads TGTGCCTGGAGTGGAGATAGCGGGAGGGACAATGAGCAGTTCTTC.

The CDR3 coding sequence is TGTGCCAGCTCACCAGCAGTTCCCTCCTACAATGAGCAGTTCTTC. Translating gives CASSPAVPSYNEQFF. The chain recombines TRBV18 with TRBJ2-1; no clear D gene. The CDR3 is made up of 15 amino acids. V was shortened by 2 bases and J by 0 bases, with 8 bases between the two germline ends. Germline V CDR1 and CDR2: KGHSH, LQKENI.

This clone came up a few times. This chain connects TRBV19 to TRBJ2-1; TRBD2 aligns across 7 bases. From germline, CDR1 is LNHDA and CDR2 SQIVND (reference sequence). Trimming took 8 bases from V and 6 from J; bases not matched to a gene: 13. This CDR3 spans 15 amino acids. CDR3 protein: CASVSWEGPSNEQFF. The CDR3 nucleotides read TGTGCCAGTGTGTCGTGGGAGGGCCCTTCCAATGAGCAGTTCTTC.

This chain links TRBV7-9 with TRBJ2-1; 7 nucleotides match TRBD2. The CDR3 runs 16 residues. V lost 0 bases and J lost 10; bases outside the gene matches: 12. Germline CDR1 and CDR2: SEHNR and FQNEAQ (reference sequence). DNA of the CDR3: TGTGCCAGCAGCTTAGCGTCGTCGTCTAGCGGTCGGGAGCAGTTCTTC. Its translation: CASSLASSSSGREQFF.